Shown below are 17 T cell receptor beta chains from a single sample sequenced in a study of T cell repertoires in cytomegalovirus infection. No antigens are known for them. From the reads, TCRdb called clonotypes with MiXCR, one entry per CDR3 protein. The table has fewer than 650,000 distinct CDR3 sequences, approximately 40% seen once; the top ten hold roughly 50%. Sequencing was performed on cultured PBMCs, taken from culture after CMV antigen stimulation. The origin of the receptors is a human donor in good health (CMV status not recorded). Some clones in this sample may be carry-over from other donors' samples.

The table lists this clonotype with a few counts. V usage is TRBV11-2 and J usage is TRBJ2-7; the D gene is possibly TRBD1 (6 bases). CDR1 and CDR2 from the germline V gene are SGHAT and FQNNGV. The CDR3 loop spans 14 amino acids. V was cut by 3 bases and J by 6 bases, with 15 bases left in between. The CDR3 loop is CASSLTGTTSEQYF. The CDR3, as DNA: TGTGCCAGCAGCTTGACAGGAACTACGAGCGAGCAGTACTTC.

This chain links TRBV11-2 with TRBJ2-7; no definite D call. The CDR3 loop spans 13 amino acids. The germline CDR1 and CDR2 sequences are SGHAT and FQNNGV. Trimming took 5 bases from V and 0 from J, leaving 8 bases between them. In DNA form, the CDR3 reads TGTGCCAGCAGCCCCGGGTACTCCTACGAGCAGTACTTC. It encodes CASSPGYSYEQYF.

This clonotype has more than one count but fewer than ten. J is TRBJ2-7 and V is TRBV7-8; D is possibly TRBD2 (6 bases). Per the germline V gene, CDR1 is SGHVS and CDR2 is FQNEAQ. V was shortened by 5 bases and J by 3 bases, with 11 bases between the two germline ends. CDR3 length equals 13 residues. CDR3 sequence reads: CASSLQRVYEQYF. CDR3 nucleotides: TGTGCCAGCAGCCTCCAGCGGGTCTACGAGCAGTACTTC.

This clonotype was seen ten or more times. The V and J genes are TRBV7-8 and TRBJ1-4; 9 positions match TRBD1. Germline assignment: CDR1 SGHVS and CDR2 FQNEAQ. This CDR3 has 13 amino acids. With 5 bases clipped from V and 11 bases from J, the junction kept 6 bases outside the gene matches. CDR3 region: CASSAQQGAKLFF. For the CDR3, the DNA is TGTGCCAGCAGCGCACAACAGGGGGCCAAACTGTTTTTT. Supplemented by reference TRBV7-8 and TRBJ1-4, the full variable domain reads GAGVSQSPRYKVAKRGQDVALRCDPISGHVSLFWYQQALGQGPEFLTYFQNEAQLDKSGLPSDRFFAERPEGSVSTLKIQRTQQEDSAVYLCASSAQQGAKLFFGSGTQLSVL.

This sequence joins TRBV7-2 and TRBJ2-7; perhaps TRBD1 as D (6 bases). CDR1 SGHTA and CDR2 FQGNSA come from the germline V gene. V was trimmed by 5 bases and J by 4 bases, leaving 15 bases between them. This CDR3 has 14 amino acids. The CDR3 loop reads CASSKTGVEYEQYF. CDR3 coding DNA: TGTGCCAGCAGCAAGACAGGCGTCGAATACGAGCAGTACTTC.

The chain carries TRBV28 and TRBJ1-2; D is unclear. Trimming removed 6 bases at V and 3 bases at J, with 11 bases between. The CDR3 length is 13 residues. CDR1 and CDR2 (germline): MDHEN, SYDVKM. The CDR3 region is CASRGSGDYGYTF. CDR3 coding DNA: TGTGCCAGCAGGGGGTCAGGCGACTATGGCTACACCTTC.

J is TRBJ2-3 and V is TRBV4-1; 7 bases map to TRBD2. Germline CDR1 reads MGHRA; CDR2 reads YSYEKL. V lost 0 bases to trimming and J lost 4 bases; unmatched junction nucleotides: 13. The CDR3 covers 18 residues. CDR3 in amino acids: CASSQEKGRTSIPDTQYF. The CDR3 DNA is TGCGCCAGCAGCCAAGAAAAAGGCCGGACTAGTATCCCAGATACGCAGTATTTT.

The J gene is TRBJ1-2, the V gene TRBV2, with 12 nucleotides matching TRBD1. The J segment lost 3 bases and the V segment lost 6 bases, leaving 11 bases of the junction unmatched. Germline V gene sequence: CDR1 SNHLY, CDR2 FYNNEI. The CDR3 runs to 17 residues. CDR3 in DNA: TGTGCCAGCAGAGACCAGGGACAGGGGGCGAGATACTATGGCTACACCTTC. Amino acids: CASRDQGQGARYYGYTF.

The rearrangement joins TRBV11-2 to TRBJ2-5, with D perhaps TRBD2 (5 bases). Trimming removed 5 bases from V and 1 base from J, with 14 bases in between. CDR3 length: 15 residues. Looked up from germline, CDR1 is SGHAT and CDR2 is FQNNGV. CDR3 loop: CASSISSGFQETQYF. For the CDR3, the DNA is TGTGCCAGCAGCATATCGAGCGGATTCCAAGAGACCCAGTACTTC. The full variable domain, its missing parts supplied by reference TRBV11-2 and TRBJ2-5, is EAGVAQSPRYKIIEKRQSVAFWCNPISGHATLYWYQQILGQGPKLLIQFQNNGVVDDSQLPKDRFSAERLKGVDSTLKIQPAKLEDSAVYLCASSISSGFQETQYFGPGTRLLVL.

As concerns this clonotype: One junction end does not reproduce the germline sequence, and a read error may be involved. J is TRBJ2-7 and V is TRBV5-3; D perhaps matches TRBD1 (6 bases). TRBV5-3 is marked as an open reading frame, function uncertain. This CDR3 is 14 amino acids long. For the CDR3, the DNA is TGTGCCAGCAGCTATACAGGGAAACGGGACGAGCAGTACTTC. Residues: CASSYTGKRDEQYF.

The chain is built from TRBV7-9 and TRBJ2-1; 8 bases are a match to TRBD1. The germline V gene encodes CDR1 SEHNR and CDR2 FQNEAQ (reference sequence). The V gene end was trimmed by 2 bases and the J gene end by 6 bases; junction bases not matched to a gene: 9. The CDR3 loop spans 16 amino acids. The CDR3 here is CASSLLSGQDVNEQFF. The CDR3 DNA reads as TGTGCCAGCAGCTTATTATCGGGACAGGACGTCAATGAGCAGTTCTTC.

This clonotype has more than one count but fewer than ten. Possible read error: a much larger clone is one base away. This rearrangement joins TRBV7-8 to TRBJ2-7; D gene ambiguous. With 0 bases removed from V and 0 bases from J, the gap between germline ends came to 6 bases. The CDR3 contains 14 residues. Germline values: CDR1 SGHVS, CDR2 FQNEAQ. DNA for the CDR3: TGTGCCAGCAGCTTAGCGCACATCTCCTACGAGCAGTACTTC. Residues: CASSLAHISYEQYF. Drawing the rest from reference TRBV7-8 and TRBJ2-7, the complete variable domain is GAGVSQSPRYKVAKRGQDVALRCDPISGHVSLFWYQQALGQGPEFLTYFQNEAQLDKSGLPSDRFFAERPEGSVSTLKIQRTQQEDSAVYLCASSLAHISYEQYFGPGTRLTVT.

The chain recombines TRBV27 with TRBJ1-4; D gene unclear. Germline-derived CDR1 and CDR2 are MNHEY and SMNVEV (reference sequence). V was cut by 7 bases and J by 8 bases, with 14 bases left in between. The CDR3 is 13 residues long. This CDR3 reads CASKTGTVEKLFF. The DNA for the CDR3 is TGTGCCAGCAAAACCGGTACAGTGGAAAAACTGTTTTTT.

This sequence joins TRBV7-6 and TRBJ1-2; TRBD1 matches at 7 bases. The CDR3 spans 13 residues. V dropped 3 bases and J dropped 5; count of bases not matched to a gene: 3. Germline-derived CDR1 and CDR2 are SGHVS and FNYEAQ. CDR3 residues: CASSFKGAYGYTF. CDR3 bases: TGTGCCAGCAGCTTCAAGGGGGCGTATGGCTACACCTTC.

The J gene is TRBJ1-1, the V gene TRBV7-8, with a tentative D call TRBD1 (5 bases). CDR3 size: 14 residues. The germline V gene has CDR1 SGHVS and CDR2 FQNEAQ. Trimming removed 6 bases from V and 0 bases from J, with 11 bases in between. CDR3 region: CASSRQWMNTEAFF. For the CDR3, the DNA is TGTGCCAGCAGTCGACAGTGGATGAACACTGAAGCTTTCTTT.

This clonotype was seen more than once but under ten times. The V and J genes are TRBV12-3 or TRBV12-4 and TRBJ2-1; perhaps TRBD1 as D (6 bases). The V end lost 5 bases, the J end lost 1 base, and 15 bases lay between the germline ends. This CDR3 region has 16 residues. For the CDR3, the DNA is TGTGCCAGCAGTCCTACAGGGTACGTATCCTACAATGAGCAGTTCTTC. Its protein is CASSPTGYVSYNEQFF.

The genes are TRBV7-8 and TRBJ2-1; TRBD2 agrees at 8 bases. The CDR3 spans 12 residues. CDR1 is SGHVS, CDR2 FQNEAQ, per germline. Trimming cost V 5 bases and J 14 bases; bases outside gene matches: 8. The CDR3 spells CASSKYSGVEFF. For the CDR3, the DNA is TGTGCCAGCAGCAAATATAGCGGGGTCGAGTTCTTC. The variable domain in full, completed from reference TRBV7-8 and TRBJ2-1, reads GAGVSQSPRYKVAKRGQDVALRCDPISGHVSLFWYQQALGQGPEFLTYFQNEAQLDKSGLPSDRFFAERPEGSVSTLKIQRTQQEDSAVYLCASSKYSGVEFFGPGTRLTVL.